This is a list of T cell receptor beta chains from one sample in a study of T cell repertoires in cytomegalovirus infection. TCRdb re-called the reads with MiXCR, one entry per CDR3 protein. There are some 300,000 distinct CDR3 sequences in the sample; about 9.2% occur only once, and around 2.5% lies in the top ten. Input material: PBMCs. The receptors shown here come from a human donor in good health (CMV status not recorded). Some clones in this sample may be carry-over from other donors' samples. CDR3s include the opening cysteine and the closing phenylalanine or tryptophan. A D gene is named only where the DNA matches it firmly. The size field reads how often the clone was seen (once, few, many) or a class if it is expanded.

>TRBJ2-2|many|-|TRBV2
CASSEAGSDTGELFF
TGTGCCAGCAGTGAAGCAGGGTCGGACACCGGGGAGCTGTTTTTT
>TRBJ2-5|few|TRBD2|TRBV20-1
CSANPRGVGAQYF
TGCAGTGCTAACCCCCGGGGGGTCGGGGCCCAGTACTTC
>TRBJ2-2|many|TRBD2|TRBV19
CASSMRGDTGELFF
TGTGCCAGTAGTATGCGGGGGGACACCGGGGAGCTGTTTTTT
>TRBJ2-1|few|TRBD2|TRBV20-1
CSATSGGRSSYNEQFF
TGCAGTGCTACTAGCGGGGGGCGCAGCTCCTACAATGAGCAGTTCTTC
>TRBJ1-5|many|-|TRBV5-6
CASSFGRPQEPQHF
TGTGCCAGCAGCTTCGGCAGGCCCCAAGAGCCCCAGCATTTT
>TRBJ1-4|many|-|TRBV12-3/TRBV12-4
CASSLLAGEKLFF
TGTGCCAGCAGTTTATTAGCGGGTGAAAAACTGTTTTTT
>TRBJ2-1|many|TRBD2|TRBV2
CASSEWLGGGGIF
TGTGCCAGCAGTGAATGGTTGGGCGGGGGGGGTATCTTC
>TRBJ2-7|few|TRBD2|TRBV7-9
CASSPAGEYEQYF
TGTGCCAGCAGCCCCGCGGGGGAATACGAGCAGTACTTC
>TRBJ2-1|many|-|TRBV7-2
CASRVGGEQFF
TGTGCCAGCAGGGTCGGGGGTGAGCAGTTCTTC
>TRBJ2-3|many|-|TRBV6-1
CASSAEDRSTDTQYF
TGTGCCAGCAGTGCTGAGGACAGATCCACAGATACGCAGTATTTT
>TRBJ2-1|few|-|TRBV6-2/TRBV6-3
CASNVGVYYNEQFF
TGTGCCAGCAACGTAGGGGTCTATTACAATGAGCAGTTCTTC